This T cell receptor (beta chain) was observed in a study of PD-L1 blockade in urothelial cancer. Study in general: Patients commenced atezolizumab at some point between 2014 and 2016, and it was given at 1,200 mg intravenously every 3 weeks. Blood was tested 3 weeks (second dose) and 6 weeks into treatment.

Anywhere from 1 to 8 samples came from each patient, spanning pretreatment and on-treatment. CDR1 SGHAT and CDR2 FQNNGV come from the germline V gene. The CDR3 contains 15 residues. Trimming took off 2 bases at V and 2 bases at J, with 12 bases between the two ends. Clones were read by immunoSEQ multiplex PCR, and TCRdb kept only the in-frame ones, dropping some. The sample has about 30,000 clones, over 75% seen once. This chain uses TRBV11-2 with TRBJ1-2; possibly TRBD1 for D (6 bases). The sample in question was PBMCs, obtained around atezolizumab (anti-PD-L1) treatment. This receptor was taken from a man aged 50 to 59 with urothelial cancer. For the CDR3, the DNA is TGTGCCAGCAGCTTATGGGACAACTGGAACTATGGCTACACCTTC. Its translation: CASSLWDNWNYGYTF.